Listed here are 8 T cell receptor beta chains from one sample, sequenced in a study of blood T cell repertoires in COVID-19. Method: immunoSEQ multiplex PCR; TCRdb's copy keeps in-frame clones and lacks some. Found here are 80,000 to 100,000 clones, more than 75% of them singletons; the top ten hold about 20%. The sample was peripheral blood. These receptors were obtained from a human donor in a cohort sampled during active COVID-19.

This clone was counted only a few times. The gene calls are TRBV2 and TRBJ2-7; D might be TRBD2 (6 bases). In germline, CDR1 is SNHLY, CDR2 FYNNEI. This CDR3 comprises 15 residues. V lost 6 bases and J lost 4, with 19 bases in between. The CDR3 is CASRRARDSPYEQYF. CDR3 coding DNA: TGTGCCAGCAGAAGGGCCCGGGACTCCCCATACGAGCAGTACTTC.

This chain uses TRBV19 with TRBJ1-3, with TRBD1 identical over 8 bases. CDR1 LNHDA and CDR2 SQIVND come from the germline V gene (reference sequence). This CDR3 has 14 residues. Trimming at V came to 4 bases and at J to 8 bases, leaving 7 bases not matched to a gene. CDR3 loop: CASSTGGFIDTIYF. In DNA, the CDR3 is TGTGCCAGTAGTACAGGGGGCTTTATAGACACCATATATTTT.

The V call is TRBV6-5, the J call TRBJ2-7; 10 bases fit TRBD1. Trimming took 5 bases from V and 3 from J; bases not matched to a gene: 7. The V gene's germline CDR1 is MNHEY and CDR2 SVGAGI. The CDR3 is made up of 15 amino acids. CDR3 bases: TGTGCCAGCAGTCTTTCGGGACAGGGGAACTACGAGCAGTACTTC. It specifies CASSLSGQGNYEQYF.

This clone came up a few times. This sequence joins TRBV28 and TRBJ1-1; TRBD1 aligns across 7 bases. V was pared by 5 bases and J by 1 base, with 7 bases of the junction left unmatched. There are 15 residues in the CDR3. Looked up from germline, CDR1 is MDHEN and CDR2 is SYDVKM. For the CDR3, the DNA is TGTGCCAGCAGTCCACCAGGGACAGCGAACACTGAAGCTTTCTTT. Translation: CASSPPGTANTEAFF.

V gene TRBV10-3 combines with J gene TRBJ2-3; D may be TRBD2 (6 bases). CDR3 size: 15 residues. Trimming took off 5 bases at V and 3 bases at J, with 15 bases between the two ends. From germline, CDR1 is ENHRY and CDR2 SYGVKD. CDR3 in amino acids: CAISQAGSSTDTQYF. DNA for the CDR3: TGTGCCATCAGTCAGGCGGGATCATCAACAGATACGCAGTATTTT.

The genes are TRBV7-8 and TRBJ1-2; D gene uncertain. Trimming left V 3 bases short and J 6 bases short, with 11 bases between. The CDR3 has 13 amino acids. CDR1 is SGHVS, CDR2 FQNEAQ, per germline. The CDR3 is CASSFRDGDGYTF. CDR3 coding DNA: TGTGCCAGCAGCTTCCGGGATGGTGATGGCTACACCTTC.

In its sample, this clone was seen once. The chain employs TRBV6-5 and TRBJ2-1, with D possibly TRBD2 on 5 matching bases. V was shortened by 6 bases and J by 7 bases, with 13 bases between the two germline ends. Germline CDR1 and CDR2: MNHEY and SVGAGI. The length of the CDR3 is 13 residues. In DNA, the CDR3 is TGTGCCAGCAGCCGGGGTTCGCAAAATGAGCAGTTCTTC. It yields the protein CASSRGSQNEQFF.

This clone appeared a few times. The chain couples TRBV6-4 to TRBJ2-1, with TRBD2 matching over 13 bases. The CDR3 runs to 17 residues. Germline loops: CDR1 MRHNA, CDR2 SNTAGT. Losses at the gene ends were 6 bases for V and 5 bases for J; bases not matched to a gene: 10. CDR3 in amino acids: CASSEVGLAGVHNEQFF. CDR3 DNA: TGTGCCAGCAGCGAAGTCGGACTAGCGGGAGTCCACAATGAGCAGTTCTTC.